This passage covers 5 T cell receptor beta chains from one sample sequenced in a study of blood T cells in healthy people across ages. A sample-barcoded 5' primer and a J-beta primer mix were used in a second PCR of roughly 7 to 11 cycles. TCRdb passed the 5' RACE reads through MiXCR, listing each CDR3 protein once. In the table there are some 1.8 million distinct CDR3 sequences, around 42% of which are singletons. Input material: blood. The source of these receptors is a human donor in good health.

In the case of this clonotype: A much larger clone lies one base from this, so it may be a read error. The V and J genes are TRBV12-3 or TRBV12-4 and TRBJ2-3; D not certain. Trimming took off 7 bases at V and 3 bases at J, with 11 bases between the two ends. The CDR3 loop spans 13 amino acids. For the CDR3, the DNA is TGTGCCAGCAAAGTCAGGAGAACAGATACGCAGTATTTT. Its protein is CASKVRRTDTQYF.

This clonotype came up a few times. The DNA for the CDR3 is TGTGCCAGCACCGCTCTCCCGGGTCTTAATGAAAAACTGTTTTTT. The encoded protein is CASTALPGLNEKLFF. This chain joins TRBV28 and TRBJ1-4; D is unclear. Germline CDR1 is MDHEN and CDR2 is SYDVKM. The CDR3 has 15 residues. The V end lost 7 bases, the J end lost 4 bases, and 16 bases lay between the germline ends.

This clonotype showed up just a few times. The rearrangement joins TRBV29-1 to TRBJ2-2; D perhaps matches TRBD1 (5 bases). Germline CDR1 SQVTM, CDR2 ANQGSEA. V lost 6 bases, J lost 6 bases, and 11 bases lay in between. The length of the CDR3 is 12 residues. CDR3 in amino acids: CSVRSGSGELFF. In DNA form, the CDR3 reads TGCAGCGTCCGTTCAGGGTCCGGGGAGCTGTTTTTT.

DNA for the CDR3: TGTGCCAGCAGTCCCTTGGGACAGGGGATAGGTGAGCAGTTCTTC. Protein: CASSPLGQGIGEQFF. This chain uses TRBV4-2 with TRBJ2-1; 10 nucleotides align to TRBD1. The CDR3 sequence is 15 residues long. With 6 bases clipped from V and 9 bases from J, the junction kept 11 bases outside the gene matches. CDR1 and CDR2 from the germline V gene are LGHNA and YNFKEQ.

The table lists this clonotype with a few counts. CDR3 nucleotides: TGTGCCAGCAGCTTAGAGGCGGGGATGCCCCCCAATGAGCAGTTCTTC. Amino acid sequence: CASSLEAGMPPNEQFF. This sequence joins TRBV7-2 and TRBJ2-1; perhaps TRBD2 as D (6 bases). The V and J ends lost 1 base and 6 bases respectively, with 16 bases between them. This CDR3 has 16 residues. In germline, CDR1 is SGHTA, CDR2 FQGNSA.